The 21 T cell receptor beta chains given below trace back to one sample, sequenced in a study of T cell responses to AZD1222 COVID-19 vaccine. Sequencing was performed with immunoSEQ multiplex PCR; in TCRdb, only in-frame clones are kept and a portion is missing. The table shows about 150,000 clones, with about nine tenths occurring only once. The specimen was peripheral blood, collected 28 days after the second AZD1222 dose. The source of these receptors is an adult who received the AZD1222 COVID-19 vaccine.

V usage is TRBV29-1 and J usage is TRBJ2-1; perhaps TRBD2 as D (7 bases). The V end lost 6 bases, the J end lost 8 bases, and 17 bases lay between the germline ends. The germline V gene has CDR1 SQVTM and CDR2 ANQGSEA. This CDR3 comprises 13 residues. CDR3 residues: CSVGPGGTDEQFF. The CDR3 DNA sequence: TGCAGCGTGGGCCCGGGGGGCACAGATGAGCAGTTCTTC.

The chain uses TRBV4-1 and TRBJ2-7; 9 nucleotides agree with TRBD2. The germline V gene encodes CDR1 MGHRA and CDR2 YSYEKL. V lost 0 bases and J lost 0; bases outside the gene matches: 3. This CDR3 comprises 16 residues. CDR3 bases: TGCGCCAGCAGCCAAGATAATAGCGGGAGCTCCTACGAGCAGTACTTC. The encoded protein is CASSQDNSGSSYEQYF.

The chain couples TRBV30 to TRBJ2-7; weak D call: TRBD1 (6 bases). Germline-derived CDR1 and CDR2 are GTSNPN and SVGIG (reference sequence). This CDR3 region has 16 residues. V lost 4 bases and J 0 bases, leaving 19 bases between the germline ends. The CDR3 loop is CAWTRPGPGASYEQYF. DNA of the CDR3: TGTGCCTGGACCCGCCCGGGCCCAGGGGCCTCCTACGAGCAGTACTTC.

This chain joins TRBV6-2 or TRBV6-3 and TRBJ1-6; D not resolved. Germline loops: CDR1 MNHEY, CDR2 SVGEGT. Trimming stripped 0 bases from V and 9 bases from J, with 6 bases between. The CDR3 covers 13 residues. CDR3 DNA: TGTGCCAGCAGTTACTCTTCGGTTTCACCCCTCCACTTT. It yields the protein CASSYSSVSPLHF.

The rearrangement links TRBV16 to TRBJ1-5; D unresolved. CDR3 length equals 13 residues. Trimming left V 2 bases short and J 4 bases short, with 6 bases between. Germline CDR1 and CDR2: KGHSY and FQNENV. The CDR3 reads CASSQKGNQPQHF. CDR3 coding DNA: TGTGCCAGCAGCCAAAAAGGGAATCAGCCCCAGCATTTT.

This chain links TRBV28 with TRBJ2-7, with 9 bases lining up with TRBD1. Germline CDR1 is MDHEN and CDR2 is SYDVKM. The J segment lost 3 bases and the V segment lost 10 bases, leaving 16 bases of the junction unmatched. The CDR3 contains 16 residues. The CDR3 bases are TGTGCCACCCAGGGACAGGGTGCCCTTAGGATCTACGAGCAGTACTTC. Amino acids: CATQGQGALRIYEQYF. The full variable domain, its missing parts supplied by reference TRBV28 and TRBJ2-7, is DVKVTQSSRYLVKRTGEKVFLECVQDMDHENMFWYRQDPGLGLRLIYFSYDVKMKEKGDIPEGYSVSREKKERFSLILESASTNQTSMYLCATQGQGALRIYEQYFGPGTRLTVT.

This clone was seen only once. This rearrangement joins TRBV6-5 to TRBJ1-5, with 10 bases aligning to TRBD1. From germline, CDR1 is MNHEY and CDR2 SVGAGI. The CDR3 spans 14 residues. The junction had 1 base not matched to a gene; V was cut back by 6 bases and J by 2 bases. This CDR3 is CASRGQGGNQPQHF. CDR3 DNA sequence: TGTGCCAGCAGAGGACAGGGGGGCAATCAGCCCCAGCATTTT.

The chain combines TRBV28 with TRBJ1-1, with D unclear. This CDR3 contains 11 residues. V was shortened by 3 bases and J by 14 bases, with 13 bases between the two germline ends. In germline, CDR1 is MDHEN, CDR2 SYDVKM. The CDR3: CASSFSMSAFF. The DNA for the CDR3 is TGTGCCAGCAGTTTTAGTATGTCAGCCTTCTTT.

This clone was seen a handful of times. The chain links TRBV5-1 to TRBJ2-2; tentatively, D is TRBD1 or TRBD2 (5 bases each). CDR1 and CDR2 (germline): SGHRS, YFSETQ. Between the trimmed V and J ends, which lost 5 bases and 2 bases, there was a span of 10 bases. This CDR3 contains 14 residues. CDR3 in amino acids: CASSQRGNTGELFF. In DNA, the CDR3 is TGCGCCAGCAGTCAGAGGGGAAACACCGGGGAGCTGTTTTTT.

The gene calls are TRBV7-2 and TRBJ2-2; weak D call: TRBD2 (6 bases). Trimming pared 5 bases from V and 8 bases from J, leaving 12 bases between. This CDR3 has 13 amino acids. CDR1 is SGHTA, CDR2 FQGNSA, per germline. The DNA for the CDR3 is TGTGCCAGCAGCCCCACTGCGGGAGGGGAGCTGTTTTTT. It translates to CASSPTAGGELFF.

The chain recombines TRBV5-1 with TRBJ2-1, with TRBD2 matching over 11 bases. Germline lookup yields CDR1 SGHRS and CDR2 YFSETQ. The V segment lost 0 bases and the J segment 0 bases; nucleotides outside the gene matches: 2. CDR3 length equals 17 residues. The CDR3 bases are TGCGCCAGCAGCTTGGGACTAGCGGGACTCTCCTACAATGAGCAGTTCTTC. It translates to CASSLGLAGLSYNEQFF.

The V call is TRBV10-3, the J call TRBJ1-3; D remains ambiguous. Trimming pared 6 bases from V and 0 bases from J, leaving 3 bases between. CDR3 length equals 12 residues. Looked up from germline, CDR1 is ENHRY and CDR2 is SYGVKD. The CDR3 sequence: CAIRTSGNTIYF. CDR3 nucleotide sequence: TGTGCCATCAGAACCTCTGGAAACACCATATATTTT.

This clone was detected only a few times. In the same sample, other DNA sequences code for this CDR3. The gene calls are TRBV10-3 and TRBJ1-5, with D uncertain. The V gene lost 3 bases and the J gene lost 5 bases, with 8 bases spanning the gap. Germline CDR1 and CDR2: ENHRY and SYGVKD. The CDR3 contains 13 residues. CDR3 in amino acids: CAISEAADQPQHF. The CDR3 DNA follows: TGTGCCATCAGTGAAGCTGCGGATCAGCCCCAGCATTTT.

The chain has TRBV28 and TRBJ2-7, with D unresolved. Trimming cost V 5 bases and J 3 bases, with 8 bases left between them. Germline values: CDR1 MDHEN, CDR2 SYDVKM. This CDR3 spans 12 amino acids. CDR3 region: CASSNRRYEQYF. The CDR3 DNA reads TGTGCCAGCAGTAATCGGCGCTACGAGCAGTACTTC. Drawing the rest from reference TRBV28 and TRBJ2-7, the complete variable domain is DVKVTQSSRYLVKRTGEKVFLECVQDMDHENMFWYRQDPGLGLRLIYFSYDVKMKEKGDIPEGYSVSREKKERFSLILESASTNQTSMYLCASSNRRYEQYFGPGTRLTVT.

V is TRBV7-2 and J is TRBJ1-1; D is perhaps TRBD1 (6 bases). The germline V gene has CDR1 SGHTA and CDR2 FQGNSA. V shed 4 bases and J shed 5 bases, with 11 bases lying between them. This CDR3 spans 13 amino acids. The CDR3 sequence is CASSSQGKTEAFF. CDR3 DNA: TGTGCCAGCAGCTCCCAGGGGAAGACTGAAGCTTTCTTT.

The chain is built from TRBV7-3 and TRBJ2-1, with D uncertain. V was cut by 6 bases and J by 1 base, with 10 bases left in between. The germline V gene encodes CDR1 SGHTA and CDR2 FQGTGA. CDR3 size: 14 residues. The CDR3 DNA reads TGTGCCAGCAGTCAGGAAGGGTCCTACAATGAGCAGTTCTTC. This encodes CASSQEGSYNEQFF.

The rearrangement uses TRBV28 and TRBJ1-5, with a tentative D call TRBD1 (6 bases). Trimming took off 5 bases at V and 3 bases at J, with 8 bases between the two ends. In germline, CDR1 is MDHEN, CDR2 SYDVKM. This CDR3 contains 13 residues. The CDR3, as DNA: TGTGCCAGCAGTCGACAGGTCAATCAGCCCCAGCATTTT. It encodes CASSRQVNQPQHF.

The chain combines TRBV28 with TRBJ1-1; the match to TRBD1 covers 7 bases. CDR1 is MDHEN, CDR2 SYDVKM, per germline. V was clipped by 8 bases and J by 7 bases; unmatched bases: 10. The CDR3 covers 13 residues. In DNA, the CDR3 is TGTGCCAGCTCAAGGACAGGTCCCCATGAAGCTTTCTTT. Its translation: CASSRTGPHEAFF.

This chain uses TRBV7-9 with TRBJ2-4; weak D call: TRBD2 (7 bases). Germline CDR1 is SEHNR and CDR2 is FQNEAQ (reference sequence). The CDR3 extends over 15 amino acids. Deletions cut 4 bases from V and 10 bases from J, with 20 bases between. The CDR3 loop is CASSSQEGGMFIQYF. CDR3 coding DNA: TGTGCCAGCAGCTCCCAGGAGGGGGGGATGTTTATTCAGTACTTC.

This chain links TRBV6-5 with TRBJ1-1; 7 bases are a match to TRBD1. The junction had 5 bases not matched to a gene; V was cut back by 6 bases and J by 4 bases. Germline CDR1 MNHEY, CDR2 SVGAGI. This CDR3 has 13 amino acids. The CDR3 reads CASSRQGFTEAFF. CDR3 nucleotides: TGTGCCAGCAGCAGACAGGGATTCACTGAAGCTTTCTTT.

CDR3 amino acids: CSASALAGVGEQFF. The CDR3 region has the DNA TGCAGTGCTAGTGCACTAGCGGGAGTGGGTGAGCAGTTCTTC. V and J are TRBV20-1 and TRBJ2-1; 11 nucleotides match TRBD2. The CDR3 spans 14 residues. Germline V gene data show CDR1 as DFQATT and CDR2 as SNEGSKA (reference sequence). Losses at the gene ends were 3 bases for V and 9 bases for J; bases not matched to a gene: 7.